This entry lists 20 T cell receptor beta chains sequenced from one sample in a study of regulatory T cells in long-lasting Graves disease. Time point in this sample: persistent/refractory GD, antithyroid drugs over 5 years with positive TRAb. Scientists built the TCR library using RNA that was extracted from PBMCs. Arm-PCR of CDR3 regions with iRepertoire HTBI primers generated TCR beta libraries. TCRdb reanalysed the multiplex PCR reads using MiXCR and keeps one entry per CDR3 protein. In the table there are under 450,000 distinct CDR3 sequences, less than 30% of which are singletons. The specimen was peripheral blood mononuclear cells (PBMCs), collected when the disease was refractory, from a patient treated with antithyroid drugs. Source of these receptors: a woman in her thirties or forties with Graves disease.

A note on this clonotype: A read error may be the cause here, since a much bigger clone is one base away. The final CDR3 position lacks the conserved phenylalanine or tryptophan, pointing to a likely read error. The chain joins TRBV6-5 to TRBJ1-2; a weak D match, TRBD1 (5 bases). This CDR3 has 13 amino acids. The V gene lost 3 bases and the J gene lost 5 bases, with 10 bases spanning the gap. In germline, CDR1 is MNHEY, CDR2 SVGAGI. The CDR3 sequence is CASSYRGTYGYTL. The DNA of the CDR3 is TGTGCCAGCAGTTATCGGGGGACTTATGGCTACACCCTC.

The V and J genes are TRBV29-1 and TRBJ2-7, with 9 bases identical to TRBD1. Germline CDR1 is SQVTM and CDR2 is ANQGSEA. The CDR3 runs 12 residues. With 5 bases clipped from V and 4 bases from J, the junction kept 3 bases outside the gene matches. For the CDR3, the DNA is TGCAGCGTTTCACAGGGGGCTTACGAGCAGTACTTC. Translated, it gives CSVSQGAYEQYF.

This clonotype was picked up many times. V usage is TRBV5-1 and J usage is TRBJ2-2; D call uncertain. V dropped 0 bases and J dropped 1 base, with 7 bases sitting between them. Germline V CDR1 and CDR2: SGHRS, YFSETQ. The CDR3 spans 15 residues. DNA of the CDR3: TGCGCCAGCAGCTTGGGACACCGGAACACCGGGGAGCTGTTTTTT. It encodes CASSLGHRNTGELFF.

This sequence joins TRBV25-1 and TRBJ1-1; the match to TRBD1 covers 9 bases. This CDR3 contains 15 residues. V trimming: 2 bases; J trimming: 2 bases; junction bases outside the gene matches: 3. Germline-derived CDR1 and CDR2 are MGHDK and SYGVNS. In nucleotides, the CDR3 is TGTGCCAGCAGTGAAAGGGACAGGGTTAACACTGAAGCTTTCTTT. It is translated as CASSERDRVNTEAFF.

This clonotype was recorded many times. The chain combines TRBV27 with TRBJ2-7; 9 bases line up with TRBD1. Germline trimming cut 2 bases from V and 3 bases from J; bases unmatched to any gene: 11. The CDR3 is 17 residues long. Germline assignment: CDR1 MNHEY and CDR2 SMNVEV (reference sequence). The CDR3, as DNA: TGTGCCAGCAGTTTACGTACAGGGGGCATGTGGAGCTACGAGCAGTACTTC. Translating it yields CASSLRTGGMWSYEQYF.

The V gene is TRBV10-3, the J gene TRBJ2-7; 9 bases map to TRBD1. CDR1 and CDR2 from the germline V gene are ENHRY and SYGVKD. CDR3 length: 15 amino acids. V shed 2 bases, J shed 9 bases, and the junction held 11 bases outside the gene matches. The DNA for the CDR3 is TGTGCCATCAGTGAGCCGGACAGGGGCCAGAAAGGGCAGTACTTC. Residues: CAISEPDRGQKGQYF.

This clonotype was observed many times. The chain is built from TRBV29-1 and TRBJ2-7; D unclear. Per the germline V gene, CDR1 is SQVTM and CDR2 is ANQGSEA. The V and J ends lost 7 bases and 3 bases respectively, with 10 bases between them. The CDR3 extends over 11 amino acids. The CDR3 coding sequence is TGCAGCGCCGGACGGAGCTACGAGCAGTACTTC. Residues: CSAGRSYEQYF.

This clonotype was recorded many times. J is TRBJ2-5 and V is TRBV29-1; D remains unclear. There are 12 residues in the CDR3. CDR1 is SQVTM, CDR2 ANQGSEA, per germline. V was shortened by 1 base and J by 7 bases, with 10 bases between the two germline ends. Here the CDR3 DNA reads TGCAGCGTTGAAGGGCAGACTCGGACCCAGTACTTC. Translated: CSVEGQTRTQYF.

The chain is built from TRBV6-1 and TRBJ2-2; TRBD2 matches at 7 bases. V dropped 8 bases and J dropped 4; count of bases not matched to a gene: 4. Per the germline V gene, CDR1 is MNHNS and CDR2 is SASEGT. This CDR3 is 13 amino acids long. CDR3 bases: TGTGCCAGCGGGAGGGTGGGCACCGGGGAGCTGTTTTTT. Its protein product is CASGRVGTGELFF.

The sample holds many counts of this clonotype. The rearrangement uses TRBV28 and TRBJ1-6, with D perhaps TRBD1 (6 bases). The length of the CDR3 is 13 residues. The V gene lost 3 bases and the J gene lost 9 bases, with 9 bases spanning the gap. CDR1 and CDR2 (germline): MDHEN, SYDVKM. CDR3 sequence (DNA): TGTGCCAGCAGTTTCAGGGGAACTTCACCCCTCCACTTT. It codes for CASSFRGTSPLHF.

This rearrangement joins TRBV5-1 to TRBJ1-1, with 7 bases that match TRBD1. Germline V gene sequence: CDR1 SGHRS, CDR2 YFSETQ. This CDR3 is 14 amino acids long. V trimming: 3 bases; J trimming: 8 bases; junction bases outside the gene matches: 10. CDR3 loop: CASSSAGRGQEAFF. The CDR3, as DNA: TGCGCCAGCAGCTCAGCCGGAAGGGGGCAAGAAGCTTTCTTT.

This clonotype was found many times. The chain combines TRBV11-2 with TRBJ1-4, with 8 positions matching TRBD1. CDR3 length: 17 amino acids. Germline V lookup: CDR1 SGHAT, CDR2 FQNNGV. V dropped 1 base and J dropped 11; count of bases not matched to a gene: 15. The CDR3 here is CASSLVPQGQAFDKLFF. The CDR3 nucleotides read TGTGCCAGCAGCTTAGTGCCGCAGGGACAGGCCTTTGATAAACTGTTTTTT.

This clonotype was seen at least ten times. This rearrangement joins TRBV28 to TRBJ1-5; 9 bases fit TRBD1. V was pared by 5 bases and J by 7 bases, with 9 bases of the junction left unmatched. CDR3 length: 15 residues. From germline, CDR1 is MDHEN and CDR2 SYDVKM. The CDR3 protein is CASSPIQDRGQPQHF. CDR3 in DNA: TGTGCCAGCAGTCCCATTCAGGACAGGGGCCAGCCCCAGCATTTT.

V is TRBV28 and J is TRBJ2-3; no definite D call. Germline lookup yields CDR1 MDHEN and CDR2 SYDVKM. The CDR3 is made up of 14 amino acids. V was cut by 1 base and J by 5 bases, with 10 bases left in between. Here the CDR3 DNA reads TGTGCCAGCAGTTTATCCCGAGAAATAGATACGCAGTATTTT. Its protein product is CASSLSREIDTQYF. Full variable domain (missing parts from reference TRBV28 and TRBJ2-3): DVKVTQSSRYLVKRTGEKVFLECVQDMDHENMFWYRQDPGLGLRLIYFSYDVKMKEKGDIPEGYSVSREKKERFSLILESASTNQTSMYLCASSLSREIDTQYFGPGTRLTVL.

This clonotype appeared many times. The rearrangement links TRBV28 to TRBJ1-1; possible D gene TRBD1, 5 bases. Germline V gene lookup returns CDR1 MDHEN and CDR2 SYDVKM. V lost 3 bases and J lost 7, with 18 bases in between. CDR3 length: 15 residues. DNA for the CDR3: TGTGCCAGCAGTTTCGGCGGGACCCGGGGGGGTGAAGCTTTCTTT. Translated: CASSFGGTRGGEAFF. Together with reference TRBV28 and TRBJ1-1, the CDR3 gives the full variable domain: DVKVTQSSRYLVKRTGEKVFLECVQDMDHENMFWYRQDPGLGLRLIYFSYDVKMKEKGDIPEGYSVSREKKERFSLILESASTNQTSMYLCASSFGGTRGGEAFFGQGTRLTVV.

Many counts were recorded for this clonotype. V usage is TRBV28 and J usage is TRBJ2-7; 7 bases align to TRBD1. Per the germline V gene, CDR1 is MDHEN and CDR2 is SYDVKM. The CDR3 totals 16 residues. V shed 6 bases and J 3 bases; nucleotides not matched to a gene: 14. The CDR3 here is CASSESTGLNFYEQYF. The CDR3 nucleotides read TGTGCCAGCAGCGAATCGACAGGGCTAAATTTCTACGAGCAGTACTTC.

On this clonotype: This may arise from a read error, as a much more abundant clone is one base away. The gene calls are TRBV11-2 and TRBJ2-7, with D unclear. CDR3 length equals 13 residues. Germline CDR1 and CDR2: SGHAT and FQNNGV. As DNA, the CDR3 is TGTGCCAGCAGCTTGGGCAGCTACTACAAGCAGTACTTC. It translates to CASSLGSYYKQYF.

J is TRBJ2-2 and V is TRBV6-4, with D perhaps TRBD1 (6 bases). This CDR3 has 14 amino acids. The germline gives CDR1 MRHNA, CDR2 SNTAGT. The V end lost 6 bases, the J end lost 4 bases, and 12 bases lay between the germline ends. CDR3 DNA sequence: TGTGCCAGCAGGGACAGCACGGCCACCGGGGAGCTGTTTTTT. Encoded protein: CASRDSTATGELFF.

The chain is built from TRBV7-2 and TRBJ2-7; tentative D call: TRBD2 (5 bases). This CDR3 has 14 amino acids. The V end was cut by 1 base, the J end by 5 bases, with 12 bases between. Germline CDR1 and CDR2: SGHTA and FQGNSA. In nucleotides, the CDR3 is TGTGCCAGCAGCTTAGTGGGCCCCGGGGACGAGCAGTACTTC. It codes for CASSLVGPGDEQYF.

This clonotype was recorded many times. The chain uses TRBV7-9 and TRBJ2-7; D might be TRBD1 or TRBD2, each matching 5 bases. This CDR3 is 13 amino acids long. Deletions cut 6 bases from V and 3 bases from J, with 12 bases between. CDR1 is SEHNR, CDR2 FQNEAQ, per germline (reference sequence). Written as DNA, the CDR3 is TGTGCCAGCAGATCGGGACGGAGCTACGAGCAGTACTTC. This codes for CASRSGRSYEQYF. The variable domain in full, completed from reference TRBV7-9 and TRBJ2-7, reads DTGVSQNPRHKITKRGQNVTFRCDPISEHNRLYWYRQTLGQGPEFLTYFQNEAQLEKSRLLSDRFSAERPKGSFSTLEIQRTEQGDSAMYLCASRSGRSYEQYFGPGTRLTVT.